This T cell receptor (beta chain) originates from a study of patients and donors after allogeneic stem cell transplantation. In TCRdb, the RT-PCR reads were re-called with MiXCR into one record per CDR3 protein. The sample contains around 200,000 distinct CDR3 sequences, around two fifths of which appear only once. Sequencing was done on a sample of blood, either unsorted or a sorted T cell fraction (not recorded which). The TCR comes from a human donor who was either an allogeneic HSCT recipient or a stem cell or donor lymphocyte infusion donor (not recorded which). It is not recorded whose cells these are; they may come from a transplant donor.

The CDR3 region is CASAPSGPRAYGYTF. For the CDR3, the DNA is TGTGCCAGCGCCCCTTCGGGACCGCGGGCCTATGGCTACACCTTC. V is TRBV27 and J is TRBJ1-2; D is possibly TRBD1 (5 bases). This CDR3 has 15 amino acids. With 8 bases removed from V and 4 bases from J, the gap between germline ends came to 20 bases. Germline CDR1 is MNHEY and CDR2 is SMNVEV (reference sequence).